This TCR beta chain was recorded in a study of T-cell memory formation after mild COVID-19. Study at large: TCR clusters were largely donor specific. Study-wide points: Clones that contracted from day 15 to 85 had balanced CD4/CD8; later expanders were CD4+ biased. Pre-infection memory held some responding clones, suggesting pre-existing cross-reactive T cells responded.

Concerning this clonotype itself: What it binds is not known.

The CDR3 has 15 residues. Unmatched junction bases numbered 10, after V lost 8 bases and J lost 5 bases. Germline assignment: CDR1 MNHNS and CDR2 SASEGT. Employing constant-segment primers, 5'RACE generated TCR alpha and TCR beta cDNA libraries bearing sample barcodes and UMIs. Using its own MiXCR run on the 5' RACE reads, TCRdb lists one record per CDR3 protein. Of tens of thousands of distinct CDR3 sequences in the sample, roughly 13% are singletons; the top ten hold roughly 33%. The receptor was derived from an adult woman who had mild COVID-19 (a few samples of this study predate the infection). Cell type and time point are not known. The chain links TRBV6-1 to TRBJ2-2, with 8 bases lining up with TRBD1. Sequenced material: PBMCs or a T cell subset sorted from them (not recorded which). The CDR3 region is CASPTTGGETGELFF. In DNA, the CDR3 is TGTGCCAGCCCCACTACAGGGGGAGAGACCGGGGAGCTGTTTTTT.